This TCR beta chain was obtained from a study of blood T cell repertoires in COVID-19. As for the study in general: The cDNA or gDNA used as material had been derived from T cells, B-cell-depleted T cells, or PBMCs.

The CDR3 is 13 residues long. V lost 4 bases and J lost 1, with 7 bases in between. Germline V gene data show CDR1 as ENHRY and CDR2 as SYGVKD. Authors' data handling: Estimated nucleated cell counts came from reference gene primer amplification. The table came from immunoSEQ multiplex PCR; TCRdb's copy has only in-frame clones and leaves some out. D and trimming come from the DNA, and the V and J calls and clone size come from that table. The repertoire has roughly 180,000 clones, 84% of them found once; the top ten carry about 8%. This sequence originates from a man between 35 and 55 years old who had recovered from COVID-19. The gene calls are TRBV10-3 and TRBJ1-2, with D uncertain. The sequenced sample consisted of peripheral blood. CDR3 DNA: TGTGCCATCAGTGTGGAGTATAACTATGGCTACACCTTC. It codes for CAISVEYNYGYTF.